The next 20 T cell receptor beta chains were all read from a single sample in a study of blood T cell repertoires in COVID-19. Profiling relied on immunoSEQ multiplex PCR, and the TCRdb table lists in-frame clones only, not all of them. The table records fewer than 200,000 clones, roughly 84% of them present only once. Sequences were obtained from peripheral blood. These receptors came from a woman aged 80 or over with acute or convalescent COVID-19.

The chain has TRBV27 and TRBJ1-6; D ambiguous. The CDR3 covers 16 residues. The V end was cut by 7 bases, the J end by 7 bases, with 20 bases between. Germline CDR1 MNHEY, CDR2 SMNVEV (reference sequence). CDR3 loop: CASNPEGSLWNSPLHF. In nucleotides, the CDR3 is TGTGCCAGCAATCCCGAGGGCAGCCTATGGAATTCACCCCTCCACTTT.

The J gene is TRBJ1-4, the V gene TRBV5-4, with D perhaps TRBD1 (6 bases). Trimming took 0 bases from V and 8 from J, leaving 11 bases between them. This CDR3 has 14 amino acids. Germline values: CDR1 SGHNT, CDR2 YYREEE (reference sequence). CDR3 loop: CASSLGGQREKLFF. CDR3 nucleotide sequence: TGTGCCAGCAGCTTGGGGGGACAAAGGGAAAAACTGTTTTTT.

This chain links TRBV7-8 with TRBJ1-2; D is unclear. V gave up 5 bases and J gave up 6 bases, with 13 bases separating them. The CDR3 length is 13 residues. Germline CDR1 SGHVS, CDR2 FQNEAQ. DNA of the CDR3: TGTGCCAGCAGCATCGGGGAAAATAATGGCTACACCTTC. Translation gives CASSIGENNGYTF. Full variable domain (remainder filled in from reference TRBV7-8 and TRBJ1-2): GAGVSQSPRYKVAKRGQDVALRCDPISGHVSLFWYQQALGQGPEFLTYFQNEAQLDKSGLPSDRFFAERPEGSVSTLKIQRTQQEDSAVYLCASSIGENNGYTFGSGTRLTVV.

A few counts support this clone. In nucleotides, the CDR3 is TGTGCCAGCAGCTTGGGCGTAGGGCGGGCCGGCTACGAGCAGTACTTC. Translating gives CASSLGVGRAGYEQYF. The rearrangement links TRBV5-6 to TRBJ2-7; weak D call: TRBD2 (5 bases). The CDR3 length is 16 residues. V lost 0 bases and J 3 bases, leaving 16 bases between the germline ends. The germline CDR1 and CDR2 sequences are SGHDT and YYEEEE.

J is TRBJ1-4 and V is TRBV3-1 (or the pseudogene TRBV3-2), with 7 positions matching TRBD1. Unmatched junction bases numbered 5, after V lost 4 bases and J lost 0 bases. CDR1 and CDR2 (germline): LGHDT, YNNKEL (reference sequence). This CDR3 is 16 amino acids long. The CDR3 DNA sequence: TGTGCCAGCAGCCCAAGACAGGGCTCAACTAATGAAAAACTGTTTTTT. Protein product: CASSPRQGSTNEKLFF.

V usage is TRBV9 and J usage is TRBJ2-1; TRBD2 agrees at 10 bases. Losses at the gene ends were 2 bases for V and 8 bases for J; bases not matched to a gene: 7. Germline V gene lookup returns CDR1 SGDLS and CDR2 YYNGEE. The CDR3 runs to 15 residues. The CDR3 is CASSVSSGSLYEQFF. The CDR3, as DNA: TGTGCCAGCAGCGTTTCTAGCGGGAGTCTGTATGAGCAGTTCTTC.

This chain joins TRBV12-3 or TRBV12-4 and TRBJ1-5; no reliable D call. Trimming removed 1 base from V and 5 bases from J, with 6 bases in between. The CDR3 extends over 13 amino acids. The CDR3 protein is CASSLVIDQPQHF. CDR3 nucleotide sequence: TGTGCCAGCAGTTTAGTTATAGATCAGCCCCAGCATTTT.

This clone was found a few times. The chain combines TRBV30 with TRBJ1-4, with D perhaps TRBD1 (5 bases). CDR1 is GTSNPN, CDR2 SVGIG, per germline (reference sequence). This CDR3 is built from 14 residues. Trimming pared 0 bases from V and 4 bases from J, leaving 9 bases between. The CDR3 reads CAWSVKGDNEKLFF. DNA of the CDR3: TGTGCCTGGAGTGTTAAAGGGGATAATGAAAAACTGTTTTTT.

This chain joins TRBV6-2 or TRBV6-3 and TRBJ1-6; D perhaps matches TRBD1 (5 bases). The CDR3 length is 16 residues. Germline V gene sequence: CDR1 MNHEY, CDR2 SVGEGT. With 1 base removed from V and 3 bases from J, the gap between germline ends came to 10 bases. The CDR3 spells CASSYYGGYYNSPLHF. The CDR3 nucleotides read TGTGCCAGCAGTTACTACGGGGGATACTATAATTCACCCCTCCACTTT.

The chain joins TRBV5-8 to TRBJ2-7; D is undetermined. This CDR3 region has 10 residues. Trimming left V 6 bases short and J 7 bases short, with 8 bases between. The germline V gene encodes CDR1 SGHTS and CDR2 YDEGEE. The CDR3 protein is CASTPLEQYF. The CDR3 DNA reads as TGTGCCAGCACCCCCCTGGAGCAGTACTTC. The full variable domain, completed using reference TRBV5-8 and TRBJ2-7, is EAGVTQSPTHLIKTRGQQATLRCSPISGHTSVYWYQQALGLGLQFLLWYDEGEERNRGNFPPRFSGRQFPNYSSELNVNALELEDSALYLCASTPLEQYFGPGTRLTVT.

The chain joins TRBV5-1 to TRBJ1-1; D uncertain. V was cut by 3 bases and J by 0 bases, with 6 bases left in between. The germline V gene encodes CDR1 SGHRS and CDR2 YFSETQ. CDR3 length: 13 amino acids. The CDR3 loop reads CASSSVVNTEAFF. CDR3 nucleotide sequence: TGCGCCAGCAGCTCTGTCGTGAACACTGAAGCTTTCTTT.

This clone appeared a single time. The rearrangement links TRBV6-5 to TRBJ2-1; D is possibly TRBD2 (6 bases). V dropped 7 bases and J dropped 8 bases, with 21 bases sitting between them. This CDR3 region has 15 residues. Per germline, CDR1 MNHEY and CDR2 SVGAGI. The CDR3 bases are TGTGCCAGCAAAGCCGCGGGACGGGCCTTCGATGAGCAGTTCTTC. Encoded protein: CASKAAGRAFDEQFF.

The chain has TRBV9 and TRBJ2-2, with 7 bases that match TRBD1. Losses at the gene ends were 5 bases for V and 6 bases for J; bases not matched to a gene: 13. CDR3 size: 16 residues. Germline V gene sequence: CDR1 SGDLS, CDR2 YYNGEE. CDR3: CASSSTTGESSGELFF. The CDR3 DNA reads as TGTGCCAGCAGTTCTACAACAGGGGAAAGCTCCGGGGAGCTGTTTTTT. Based on the CDR3 plus reference TRBV9 and TRBJ2-2, the full variable domain is DSGVTQTPKHLITATGQRVTLRCSPRSGDLSVYWYQQSLDQGLQFLIQYYNGEERAKGNILERFSAQQFPDLHSELNLSSLELGDSALYFCASSSTTGESSGELFFGEGSRLTVL.

The CDR3 sequence is CASSSLLPTSGNTIYF. In DNA form, the CDR3 reads TGTGCCAGCAGCTCACTACTACCCACCTCTGGAAACACCATATATTTT. The chain links TRBV11-2 to TRBJ1-3; D call uncertain. The germline CDR1 and CDR2 sequences are SGHAT and FQNNGV. This CDR3 comprises 16 residues. Trimming took off 4 bases at V and 0 bases at J, with 13 bases between the two ends.

Only a few counts were recorded for this clone. The rearrangement joins TRBV6-2 or TRBV6-3 to TRBJ2-3; maybe TRBD2 (6 bases). Trimming shortened V by 6 bases and J by 6 bases, and 10 bases separated the two germline ends. The CDR3 has 12 residues. Germline lookup yields CDR1 MNHEY and CDR2 SVGEGT. Here the CDR3 DNA reads TGTGCCAGCAGCCCTACTAGCGATACGCAGTATTTT. Its translation: CASSPTSDTQYF.

The J gene is TRBJ1-5, the V gene TRBV5-1; 9 bases are a match to TRBD1. CDR3 length equals 16 residues. Losses at the gene ends were 0 bases for V and 4 bases for J; bases not matched to a gene: 5. The germline V gene encodes CDR1 SGHRS and CDR2 YFSETQ. Here the CDR3 DNA reads TGCGCCAGCAGCTTGGGGACAGGGGATCCGAATCAGCCCCAGCATTTT. Amino acids: CASSLGTGDPNQPQHF.

This clone was found once. The chain combines TRBV3-1 (or the pseudogene TRBV3-2) with TRBJ1-5; D remains unclear. The germline CDR1 and CDR2 sequences are LGHDT and YNNKEL (reference sequence). CDR3 size: 15 residues. Trimming pared 3 bases from V and 0 bases from J, leaving 9 bases between. CDR3 residues: CASSQSPGSNQPQHF. Here the CDR3 DNA reads TGTGCCAGCAGCCAGTCCCCGGGTAGCAATCAGCCCCAGCATTTT.

As to this clone: At the DNA level, this CDR3 is encoded by other sequences in the same sample as well. The chain joins TRBV5-6 to TRBJ2-7; 9 nucleotides agree with TRBD1. With V trimmed by 0 bases and J by 6 bases, 7 bases remained unmatched. The CDR3 has 15 amino acids. Germline assignment: CDR1 SGHDT and CDR2 YYEEEE. CDR3 bases: TGTGCCAGCAGCTTGGCCGGGACAGGGTTCCGCGAGCAGTACTTC. Translating gives CASSLAGTGFREQYF.

The rearrangement links TRBV11-1 to TRBJ2-2; D remains unclear. The CDR3 covers 13 residues. Germline CDR1 is SGHAT and CDR2 is FQDESV (reference sequence). V dropped 4 bases and J dropped 2 bases, with 5 bases sitting between them. The chain's CDR3 is CASSWLNTGELFF. The CDR3 DNA reads TGTGCCAGCAGCTGGCTTAACACCGGGGAGCTGTTTTTT.

The rearrangement uses TRBV20-1 and TRBJ1-1; tentatively, D is TRBD1 (5 bases). The V end lost 3 bases, the J end lost 7 bases, and 9 bases lay between the germline ends. This CDR3 comprises 11 residues. Germline values: CDR1 DFQATT, CDR2 SNEGSKA (reference sequence). The CDR3 is CSASFGGEAFF. CDR3 coding DNA: TGCAGTGCTAGTTTCGGGGGTGAAGCTTTCTTT.